This T cell receptor beta chain was identified during a study of stem cell transplantation in POMP-related autoinflammatory disease. Turning to the study itself: Impaired MHC class I-dependent CD8+ differentiation was hypothesized from defective thymoproteasomes. Pre-transplant patients had naive-skewed CD4+ T cells and few CD8+ T cells. Findings and caveats of the study: In patients with PRAID, every analyzed T-cell subset tended to show lower diversity and higher clonality.

Some clones are missing from TCRdb's copy, which holds only in-frame ones; the method was immunoSEQ multiplex PCR. The table has some 65,000 clones, approximately 90% seen once. Comment on this clone: The antigen is undetermined.

With 3 bases removed from V and 3 bases from J, the gap between germline ends came to 14 bases. The CDR3 sequence is 15 residues long. Germline assignment: CDR1 SEHNR and CDR2 FQNEAQ (reference sequence). PRAID combined immunodeficiency and autoinflammation. The chain employs TRBV7-9 and TRBJ2-5, with D unclear. Material: CD4+ T cells from PBMCs, obtained after stem cell transplantation. The clonotype was recovered from a human patient with POMP-related autoinflammation and immune dysregulation (PRAID). The T cells may partly be graft donor cells. The CDR3 DNA reads as TGTGCCAGCAGCTTTTTGGGAAACTCGGAAGAGACCCAGTACTTC. Translation gives CASSFLGNSEETQYF.